This TCR beta chain was documented in a study of CD8 T cells in Susac syndrome. Reverse transcription used roughly 0.45 to 1 ug RNA and random hexamers. The CDR3 of TCR beta was amplified by immunoSEQ multiplex PCR across 54 Vbeta and 13 Jbeta. MiXCR, run by TCRdb on the immunoSEQ multiplex PCR reads, gives a single entry per CDR3 protein. The sample carries 250,000 to 300,000 distinct CDR3 sequences, approximately 81% recorded once. TCR beta was sequenced from blood CD8+ and CD4+ T cells. The CDR3 sequence is 16 residues long. The V gene lost 3 bases and the J gene lost 3 bases, with 17 bases spanning the gap. The germline V gene encodes CDR1 LNHDA and CDR2 SQIVND (reference sequence).

The rearrangement links TRBV19 to TRBJ1-1, with D uncertain. The sequencing sample was made of CD8+ T cells from PBMCs. The TCR was taken from a human donor with multiple sclerosis. The CDR3 nucleotides are TGTGCCAGTAGTATTAAGGTCCGGGCTACAGACACTGAAGCTTTCTTT. This encodes CASSIKVRATDTEAFF.